This TCR beta chain came from a study of blood T cell repertoires in COVID-19. The data were produced by immunoSEQ multiplex PCR, yet TCRdb's version contains in-frame clones alone and is incomplete. The profile shows about 250,000 clones, roughly 86% of them singletons. The CDR3 contains 14 residues. CDR1 and CDR2 from the germline V gene are SGHTA and FQGNSA. Trimming cost V 4 bases and J 2 bases; bases outside gene matches: 3. Sample: peripheral blood. The source of this sequence is an elderly woman with COVID-19, enrolled during active disease. V usage is TRBV7-2 and J usage is TRBJ2-7, with TRBD1 identical over 9 bases. CDR3 bases: TGTGCCAGCAGCTACCGACAGGGGGCCTACGAGCAGTACTTC. Translating it yields CASSYRQGAYEQYF.